This T cell receptor beta chain was observed in a study of blood T cells in healthy people across ages (dated by TCRdb to the mid-2010s). General notes on the study: In model experiments, template switching captured roughly one uniquely barcoded TCR beta cDNA molecule for every two T cells. To avoid experimental bias, donors of different ages were randomly spread across the sequencing lanes. Four age groups were formed from the donors: young (average 16 years), middle-aged (approximately 40), aged (around 68) and long-lived (about 80). Using the same blood draw, the study looked at two additional independent replicas of 1 million unique cDNA reads for two donors, one aged 18 to 30 and the other aged 80 or older. Age-related changes in TCR beta repertoire diversity were measured in the study by deep sequencing normalized with unique cDNA molecular identifiers. The paper as a whole reports these results and caveats: Estimates of total diversity based on one million sequenced T cells were considered lower bounds and underestimates. Conclusive comparison of naive and antigen-experienced compartments was prevented by the profiling of bulk unsorted PBMCs. Compared with the aged group, the long-lived group had more naive CD4+ T cells, fewer expanded clones and increased TCR diversity, suggesting age selection. Observed TCR beta diversity per million T cells fell roughly linearly with age, and a significant reduction was already apparent by age about 38. The percentage of naive T cells measured by flow cytometry correlated strongly with observed TCR beta diversity. Because the CMV infection status of the donors was unknown, age-related changes in expanded clonotypes may potentially have been confounded.

Libraries were prepared through 5' RACE. TCRdb shows the sequencer as Illumina HiSeq 2500. The second PCR ran for about 6 to 12 cycles and used a J-beta primer mix along with a sample-barcoded 5' primer. A unique molecular identifier was introduced onto each TCR beta cDNA molecule by a template-switch 5' adaptor carrying 12 random nucleotides. Each sample yielded at least 3 million CDR3-containing paired-end reads. First-strand cDNA was synthesized from all RNA with the Mint cDNA synthesis kit, primed by a TRBC-specific oligonucleotide. All cDNA was treated with uracil-DNA glycosylase and then went through a first 18-cycle PCR with the universal primers M1SS and BC2_uni_R. The paper's processing steps were these. For normalization, 1 million high-quality reads, each with a distinct molecular identifier, were randomly selected from each sample. Reads with shared molecular identifiers were discarded instead of being binned into consensus sequences. CDR3 identification, clonotype clustering and error correction used MiTCR with a Q25 quality threshold and the strictest error-elimination algorithm. A nonparametric unseen species model using Euler transformation provided a lower-bound estimate of total TCR beta diversity. The raw public data were reprocessed by TCRdb itself: fastp quality trimming at Q25, MiXCR clonotype calling, in-frame beta chains only. Every distinct CDR3 protein forms one entry, paired with its most common genes and DNA. TCRdb's processing, not the authors', yielded these V and J calls. The sample table holds roughly 800,000 distinct CDR3 sequences, of which 58% were seen once. 20% to 25% of the sample goes to the ten largest clones.

CDR1 and CDR2 are read off the germline V gene as KGHSH and LQKENI. Spanning cysteine to phenylalanine, the CDR3 consists of 18 amino acids. Only CDR3 DNA is held: 54 bases, read in frame from base 1. As for this clonotype: Its antigen target is currently unknown. No quality values exist for individual bases; no much larger clone is one base distant.

The donors were roughly 40 Caucasian individuals from Russia, aged roughly 6 to 100 years, who were systemically healthy. Each donor gave roughly 11 milliliters of peripheral blood, drawn into EDTA-treated Vacutainer tubes. Ficoll-Paque density-gradient centrifugation was used to isolate PBMCs, with at least 6.5 million per sample. Trizol reagent was used to extract total RNA from PBMCs, with at least 5 micrograms per sample. The percentages of naive CD45RAhigh/CD27high T cells were determined by flow cytometry on a PBMC aliquot from every donor. The sequenced sample was blood. This sequence uses TRBV18 and TRBJ2-4, and 7 junction bases match TRBD1. The J call is in doubt because the DNA end fits TRBJ2-7 better. The receptor was isolated from a man aged 30-40 years in good health. The CDR3 sequence is CASSPGPVRGGYVGEQYF. The DNA is TGTGCCAGCTCACCAGGGCCGGTGAGAGGGGGCTACGTGGGCGAGCAGTACTTC.